The sequence of this T cell receptor (beta chain) was determined in a study of T-cell reconstitution after alpha-beta-depleted transplantation in children. For TCRbeta, the library was prepared with unique molecular identifiers. One entry per CDR3 protein, called by TCRdb with MiXCR from the PCR reads. The sample yields about 540,000 distinct CDR3 sequences, 18% seen once. The sample in question was PBMCs from the stem cell graft donor, obtained from the stem cell graft. The TCR originated in a human donor who donated a stem cell graft to a child with acute lymphoblastic leukemia.

CDR3 sequence: CASSFTGGGYTF. CDR3 DNA: TGTGCCAGCAGTTTTACAGGGGGAGGCTACACCTTC. The rearrangement joins TRBV12-3 or TRBV12-4 to TRBJ1-2; TRBD1 matches at 8 bases. With 3 bases clipped from V and 8 bases from J, the junction kept 2 bases outside the gene matches. The CDR3 is made up of 12 amino acids.